A single sample gave rise to the 21 T cell receptor beta chains below, sequenced in a study of T-cell memory formation after mild COVID-19. TCRdb redid the calling of the 5' RACE reads with MiXCR, one entry per CDR3 protein. The table has fewer than 250,000 distinct CDR3 sequences, about 10% seen once; the top ten hold approximately 3%. Input material: PBMCs or a T cell subset sorted from them (not recorded which). These receptors were collected from a man aged 18 to 30 who had mild COVID-19 (a few samples of this study predate the infection). Cell type and time point are not known.

This clonotype has more than one count but fewer than ten. The chain recombines TRBV11-2 with TRBJ2-1; D is undetermined. The germline V gene has CDR1 SGHAT and CDR2 FQNNGV. Trimming took 0 bases from V and 4 from J, leaving 10 bases between them. The length of the CDR3 is 15 residues. CDR3 sequence: CASSLDRLQYNEQFF. The CDR3 coding sequence is TGTGCCAGCAGCTTAGATCGATTGCAGTACAATGAGCAGTTCTTC.

This sequence joins TRBV23-1 and TRBJ2-3, with D possibly being TRBD2 (5 bases). TRBV23-1 is sorted into the ORF group, with uncertain function. The length of the CDR3 is 16 residues. Trimming took 4 bases from V and 3 from J, leaving 17 bases between them. CDR3 loop: CASSPWAGEGTDTQYF. The DNA for the CDR3 is TGCGCCAGCAGTCCTTGGGCAGGAGAGGGTACAGATACGCAGTATTTT.

V and J are TRBV5-1 and TRBJ2-2; 10 positions match TRBD2. CDR1 is SGHRS, CDR2 YFSETQ, per germline. The CDR3 loop spans 15 amino acids. J lost 4 bases, V lost 2 bases, and 2 bases had no gene match. The CDR3 DNA reads as TGCGCCAGCAGCTTCGCTAGCGGGGGCACCGGGGAGCTGTTTTTT. This codes for CASSFASGGTGELFF.

Ten or more counts support this clonotype. This chain uses TRBV12-3 or TRBV12-4 with TRBJ2-3; 7 bases agree with TRBD1. The CDR3 loop spans 15 amino acids. Trimming at V came to 5 bases and at J to 0 bases, leaving 5 bases not matched to a gene. CDR3 residues: CASSPDRTSTDTQYF. The CDR3 coding sequence is TGTGCCAGCAGTCCGGACAGGACAAGCACAGATACGCAGTATTTT.

This chain connects TRBV10-3 to TRBJ2-7; D may be TRBD2 (6 bases). The germline gives CDR1 ENHRY, CDR2 SYGVKD. There are 13 residues in the CDR3. Trimming stripped 0 bases from V and 3 bases from J, with 6 bases between. The CDR3 region has the DNA TGTGCCATCAGTGAGTCCGGGAGCTACGAGCAGTACGTC. It yields the protein CAISESGSYEQYV.

The rearrangement uses TRBV6-2 or TRBV6-3 and TRBJ2-1; the match to TRBD2 covers 10 bases. The length of the CDR3 is 16 residues. The junction had 4 bases not matched to a gene; V was cut back by 3 bases and J by 2 bases. Germline V lookup: CDR1 MNHEY, CDR2 SVGEGT. DNA of the CDR3: TGTGCCAGCAGTTATCTCCTAGCGGGAGCCTACAATGAGCAGTTCTTC. It yields the protein CASSYLLAGAYNEQFF.

The chain recombines TRBV4-3 with TRBJ2-7; D unclear. With 2 bases removed from V and 3 bases from J, the gap between germline ends came to 17 bases. Germline assignment: CDR1 LGHNA and CDR2 YSLEER. The CDR3 runs to 16 residues. CDR3 DNA sequence: TGCGCCAGCAGCCAAACGACCAGGTCTTTTTTCTACGAGCAGTACGTC. Translating gives CASSQTTRSFFYEQYV.

The chain joins TRBV11-2 to TRBJ1-6; TRBD1 is a possible D gene (6 bases). This CDR3 has 16 residues. Germline CDR1 and CDR2: SGHAT and FQNNGV. The V end was cut by 4 bases, the J end by 5 bases, with 15 bases between. The CDR3 is CASSWGSTGNNSPLHF. CDR3 DNA: TGTGCCAGCAGCTGGGGATCGACAGGAAATAATTCACCCCTCCACTTT. Drawing the rest from reference TRBV11-2 and TRBJ1-6, the complete variable domain is EAGVAQSPRYKIIEKRQSVAFWCNPISGHATLYWYQQILGQGPKLLIQFQNNGVVDDSQLPKDRFSAERLKGVDSTLKIQPAKLEDSAVYLCASSWGSTGNNSPLHFGNGTRLTVT.

This clonotype was counted at least ten times. V is TRBV20-1 and J is TRBJ1-2; no clear D. The CDR3 is made up of 13 amino acids. Trimming cost V 5 bases and J 3 bases, with 13 bases left between them. CDR1 and CDR2 (germline): DFQATT, SNEGSKA (reference sequence). The CDR3 sequence: CSADPAGDYGYTF. The CDR3 coding sequence is TGCAGTGCTGACCCGGCCGGGGACTATGGCTACACCTTC.

This clonotype was counted only a few times. The junction departs from germline at one end; a sequencing error may be responsible. The genes are TRBV7-7 and TRBJ2-1; D call uncertain. This CDR3 spans 13 amino acids. Looked up from germline, CDR1 is SSHAT and CDR2 is FNYEAQ (reference sequence). CDR3 in amino acids: CASSLDTRGVQFF. The CDR3 DNA follows: TGTGCTAGCAGCTTAGATACTCGAGGTGTGCAGTTCTTC.

The CDR3 is CASSPARAGVVTQYF. CDR3 nucleotides: TGTGCCAGCAGTCCGGCACGAGCGGGGGTTGTTACGCAGTATTTT. V gene TRBV12-3 or TRBV12-4 combines with J gene TRBJ2-3, with 8 bases aligning to TRBD2. This CDR3 spans 15 amino acids. V lost 5 bases to trimming and J lost 8 bases; unmatched junction nucleotides: 12.

This clonotype has a count of ten or more. The chain is built from TRBV4-1 and TRBJ2-5; no clear D gene. V lost 2 bases and J 5 bases, leaving 6 bases between the germline ends. This CDR3 has 12 amino acids. CDR1 and CDR2 from the germline V gene are MGHRA and YSYEKL. CDR3 nucleotide sequence: TGCGCCAGCAGCCAACCCCGGGAGACCCAGTACTTC. As protein: CASSQPRETQYF.

This clonotype was recorded a few times. The chain links TRBV5-1 to TRBJ1-6; no firm D call. The CDR3 covers 15 residues. The germline gives CDR1 SGHRS, CDR2 YFSETQ. Trimming shortened V by 0 bases and J by 7 bases, and 11 bases separated the two germline ends. In nucleotides, the CDR3 is TGCGCCAGCAGCTTGGCGGGTGAGGGAAATTCACCCCTCCACTTT. The encoded protein is CASSLAGEGNSPLHF.

This clonotype was observed at least ten times. The chain links TRBV18 to TRBJ2-7; D gene unclear. The CDR3 runs to 16 residues. Looked up from germline, CDR1 is KGHSH and CDR2 is LQKENI. Trimming removed 4 bases from V and 0 bases from J, with 16 bases in between. CDR3 coding DNA: TGTGCCAGCTCACTCAAAACCCCCGGCCTCTCCTACGAGCAGTACTTC. Protein sequence: CASSLKTPGLSYEQYF.

Many counts were recorded for this clonotype. The V gene is TRBV5-5, the J gene TRBJ1-5; no definite D call. The CDR3 covers 16 residues. V was trimmed by 1 base and J by 7 bases, leaving 18 bases between them. Germline-derived CDR1 and CDR2 are SGHKS and YYEKEE (reference sequence). The chain's CDR3 is CASSLIVAARGQPQHF. CDR3 sequence (DNA): TGTGCCAGCAGCTTGATTGTGGCAGCTCGAGGGCAGCCCCAGCATTTT.

This clonotype was seen more than once but under ten times. The chain recombines TRBV20-1 with TRBJ1-1; 8 positions match TRBD1. This CDR3 has 13 residues. Per the germline V gene, CDR1 is DFQATT and CDR2 is SNEGSKA (reference sequence). Trimming removed 3 bases from V and 1 base from J; junction bases left unmatched: 1. The CDR3 sequence is CSARDRANTEAFF. The CDR3 region has the DNA TGCAGTGCTAGGGACAGGGCGAACACTGAAGCTTTCTTT.

The chain recombines TRBV5-1 with TRBJ2-5; 7 bases map to TRBD1. Trimming cost V 0 bases and J 4 bases; bases outside gene matches: 6. Germline CDR1 and CDR2: SGHRS and YFSETQ. The CDR3 totals 15 residues. CDR3 sequence reads: CASSLAPGGSETQYF. CDR3 nucleotides: TGCGCCAGCAGCTTGGCGCCAGGGGGATCAGAGACCCAGTACTTC.

The table lists this clonotype with a few counts. V and J are TRBV7-9 and TRBJ1-3; 9 bases fit TRBD1. V shed 4 bases, J shed 4 bases, and the junction held 8 bases outside the gene matches. Germline CDR1 is SEHNR and CDR2 is FQNEAQ (reference sequence). The CDR3 covers 16 residues. The CDR3 DNA is TGTGCCAGCAGCTGGGCGACAGGGGGTTCGGGAAACACCATATATTTT. Translating gives CASSWATGGSGNTIYF.

The sample holds a few counts of this clonotype. The chain joins TRBV20-1 to TRBJ2-5; D remains unclear. Germline values: CDR1 DFQATT, CDR2 SNEGSKA (reference sequence). V gave up 4 bases and J gave up 1 base, with 10 bases separating them. The CDR3 sequence is 13 residues long. CDR3 residues: CSAIQGPQETQYF. CDR3 in DNA: TGCAGTGCTATCCAAGGCCCCCAAGAGACCCAGTACTTC.

V gene TRBV29-1 combines with J gene TRBJ2-7, with TRBD1 matching 11 bases. V shed 6 bases, J shed 3 bases, and the junction held 4 bases outside the gene matches. The germline CDR1 and CDR2 sequences are SQVTM and ANQGSEA. The CDR3 runs to 13 residues. CDR3: CSVGQGADYEQYF. The CDR3 nucleotides read TGCAGCGTAGGACAGGGGGCGGACTACGAGCAGTACTTC.

The chain combines TRBV4-2 with TRBJ2-7, with D tentatively TRBD2 (6 bases). The CDR3 length is 15 residues. V was cut by 0 bases and J by 1 base, with 10 bases left in between. Germline V gene sequence: CDR1 LGHNA, CDR2 YNFKEQ. The CDR3 is CASSQDPGGSYEQYF. Here the CDR3 DNA reads TGTGCCAGCAGCCAAGACCCAGGAGGGTCCTACGAGCAGTACTTC.